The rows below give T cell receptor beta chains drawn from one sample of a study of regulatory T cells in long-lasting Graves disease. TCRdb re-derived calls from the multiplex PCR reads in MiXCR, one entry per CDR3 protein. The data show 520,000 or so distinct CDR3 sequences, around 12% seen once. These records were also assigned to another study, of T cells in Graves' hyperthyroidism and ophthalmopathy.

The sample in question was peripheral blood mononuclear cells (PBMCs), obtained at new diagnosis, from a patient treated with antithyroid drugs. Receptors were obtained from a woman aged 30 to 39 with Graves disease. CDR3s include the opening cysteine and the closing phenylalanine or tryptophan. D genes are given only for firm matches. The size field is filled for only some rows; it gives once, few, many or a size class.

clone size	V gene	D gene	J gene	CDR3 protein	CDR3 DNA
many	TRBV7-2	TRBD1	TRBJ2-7	CASSWTGAYEQYF	TGTGCCAGCAGCTGGACAGGGGCTTACGAGCAGTACTTC
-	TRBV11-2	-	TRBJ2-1	CASSLAGSYNEHFF	TGTGCCAGCAGCCTCGCGGGCTCCTACAATGAGCATTTCTTC
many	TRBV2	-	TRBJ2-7	CASRGHPQYEQYF	TGTGCCAGCAGGGGACACCCTCAATACGAGCAGTACTTC
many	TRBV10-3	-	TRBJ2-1	CAISEWLAQSSYNEQFF	TGTGCCATCAGTGAGTGGCTAGCCCAAAGCTCCTACAATGAGCAGTTCTTC
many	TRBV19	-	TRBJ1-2	CASSMGVVSNYGYTF	TGTGCCAGTAGTATGGGAGTCGTCTCCAACTATGGCTACACCTTC
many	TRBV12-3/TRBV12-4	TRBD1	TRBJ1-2	CASSQRDRPISYEGYTF	TGTGCCAGCAGTCAACGGGACAGGCCTATTTCCTACGAGGGCTACACCTTC
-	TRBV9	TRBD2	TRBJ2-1	CASSEGLPPTYNEQFF	TGTGCCAGCAGCGAGGGACTACCCCCGACCTACAATGAGCAGTTCTTC
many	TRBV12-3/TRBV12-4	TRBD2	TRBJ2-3	CASSLLGGVGDTQYF	TGTGCCAGCAGCCTCTTGGGGGGGGTCGGCGATACGCAGTATTTT
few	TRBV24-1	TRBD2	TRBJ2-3	CATSERTGAGGDTQYF	TGTGCCACCAGTGAACGTACAGGAGCGGGGGGAGATACGCAGTATTTT
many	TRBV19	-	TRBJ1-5	CASSILLTPQPQHF	TGTGCCAGTAGTATCTTGCTAACCCCGCAGCCCCAGCATTTT
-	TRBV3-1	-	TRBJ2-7	CASSQGWTGEQYF	TGTGCCAGCAGCCAAGGCTGGACGGGCGAGCAGTACTTC
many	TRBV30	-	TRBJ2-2	CAWSRDSWGTGELFF	TGTGCCTGGAGTCGAGACAGTTGGGGCACCGGGGAGCTGTTTTTT
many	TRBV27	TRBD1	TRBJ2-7	CASRNRGRGYEQYF	TGTGCCAGCAGAAACAGGGGCCGGGGATACGAGCAGTACTTC
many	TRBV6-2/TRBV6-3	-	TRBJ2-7	CASVGVVGAEQYF	TGTGCCAGCGTGGGGGTTGTCGGAGCCGAGCAGTACTTC
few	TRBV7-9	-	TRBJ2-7	CASSLGKYEQYF	TGTGCCAGCAGCTTAGGGAAATACGAGCAGTACTTC
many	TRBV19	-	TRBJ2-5	CASSNRALETQYF	TGTGCCAGTAGCAACAGGGCCCTAGAGACCCAGTACTTC
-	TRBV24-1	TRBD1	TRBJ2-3	CATSDRTGGFTDTQYF	TGTGCCACCAGTGATCGGACAGGGGGCTTTACAGATACGCAGTATTTT
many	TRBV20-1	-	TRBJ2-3	CSARGIPDTQYF	TGCAGTGCTAGAGGGATCCCGGATACGCAGTATTTT
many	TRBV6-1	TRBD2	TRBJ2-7	CASSITPGGYEQYF	TGTGCCAGCAGTATCACACCCGGGGGGTACGAGCAGTACTTC
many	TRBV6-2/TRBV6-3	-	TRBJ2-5	CASSYLETQYF	TGTGCCAGCAGTTACTTAGAGACCCAGTACTTC
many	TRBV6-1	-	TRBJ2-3	CASSYQPQGDHTDTQYF	TGTGCCAGCAGCTATCAACCTCAGGGAGATCACACAGATACGCAGTATTTT
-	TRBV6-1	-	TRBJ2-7	CASSWTEGEQYF	TGTGCCAGCTCATGGACCGAAGGCGAGCAGTACTTC
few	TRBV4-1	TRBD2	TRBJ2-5	CASSAFIGGTSKETQYF	TGCGCCAGCAGCGCCTTCATCGGGGGGACTAGTAAAGAGACCCAGTACTTC
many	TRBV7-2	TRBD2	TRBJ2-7	CASSLALTSGWNYEQYF	TGTGCCAGCAGCTTAGCGTTGACTAGCGGGTGGAACTACGAGCAGTACTTC
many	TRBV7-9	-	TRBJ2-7	CASSGFNRDEQYF	TGTGCCAGCAGCGGATTTAACAGGGACGAGCAGTACTTC
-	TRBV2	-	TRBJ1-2	CASSAREQGYTF	TGTGCCAGCAGTGCGAGAGAGCAAGGCTACACCTTC
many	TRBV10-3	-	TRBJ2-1	CAISESLAGPYNEQFF	TGTGCCATCAGTGAGTCTCTTGCGGGCCCCTACAATGAGCAGTTCTTC
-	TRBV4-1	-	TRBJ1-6	CASSQSLPYSPLHF	TGCGCCAGCAGCCAATCCTTACCTTATTCACCCCTCCACTTT
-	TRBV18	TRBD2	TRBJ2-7	CASSPLVLAGGGYEQYF	TGTGCCAGCTCACCATTGGTCCTAGCGGGAGGGGGCTACGAGCAGTACTTC
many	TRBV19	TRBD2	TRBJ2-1	CASSTWTSGTRGEQFF	TGTGCCAGTAGTACGTGGACTAGCGGGACCCGGGGTGAGCAGTTCTTC
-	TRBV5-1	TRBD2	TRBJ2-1	CASRGGLAGGSLQSYNEQFF	TGCGCCAGCAGGGGAGGGCTAGCGGGAGGTAGTTTACAATCCTACAATGAGCAGTTCTTC
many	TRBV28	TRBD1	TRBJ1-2	CASSSPRGHYGYTF	TGTGCCAGCAGCTCCCCAAGGGGGCACTATGGCTACACCTTC
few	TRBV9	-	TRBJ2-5	CASSVVKTQYF	TGTGCCAGCAGCGTAGTGAAGACCCAGTACTTC
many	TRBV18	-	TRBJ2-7	CASSPASKYEQYF	TGTGCCAGCTCACCCGCGTCTAAATACGAGCAGTACTTC
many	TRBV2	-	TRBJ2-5	CASGPAGYTQYF	TGTGCCAGCGGGCCAGCCGGTTATACCCAGTACTTC
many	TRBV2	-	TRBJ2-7	CASSQGDFTRYEQYF	TGTGCCAGCAGCCAAGGGGATTTTACGCGCTACGAGCAGTACTTC
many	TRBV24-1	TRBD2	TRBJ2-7	CATSDSLAGGWYF	TGTGCCACCAGTGATTCGCTAGCGGGGGGCTGGTACTTC
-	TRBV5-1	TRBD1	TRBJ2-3	CASGRQGTDTQYF	TGCGCCAGCGGAAGACAGGGTACAGATACGCAGTATTTT
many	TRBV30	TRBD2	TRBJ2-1	CAAGLADYNEQFF	TGTGCAGCGGGACTAGCGGATTACAATGAGCAGTTCTTC
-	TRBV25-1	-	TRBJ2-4	CASSTEAKNIQYF	TGTGCCAGCAGTACGGAAGCCAAAAACATTCAGTACTTC
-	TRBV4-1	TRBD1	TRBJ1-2	CASSQRTGGVYGYTF	TGCGCCAGCAGCCAAAGGACAGGGGGTGTCTATGGCTACACCTTC
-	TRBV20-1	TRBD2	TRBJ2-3	CSAPAGVDTQYF	TGCAGTGCACCAGCGGGAGTAGATACGCAGTATTTT
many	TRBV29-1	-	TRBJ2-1	CSPRIGNEQFF	TGCAGCCCTAGAATCGGCAATGAGCAGTTCTTC
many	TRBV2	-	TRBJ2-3	CASSAAKDTQYF	TGTGCCAGCAGCGCCGCCAAGGATACGCAGTATTTT
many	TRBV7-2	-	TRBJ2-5	CASSRGVVETQYF	TGTGCCAGCTCCCGTGGGGTAGTGGAGACCCAGTACTTC
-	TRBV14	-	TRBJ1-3	CASSRGRAGNTIYF	TGTGCCAGCAGCCGGGGAAGGGCTGGAAACACCATATATTTT
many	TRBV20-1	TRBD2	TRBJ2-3	CSAGEVAGGADTQYF	TGCAGTGCTGGGGAAGTAGCGGGAGGCGCAGATACGCAGTATTTT
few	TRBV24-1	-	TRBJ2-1	CATSDSLDEQFF	TGTGCCACCAGTGATAGTTTGGATGAGCAGTTCTTC
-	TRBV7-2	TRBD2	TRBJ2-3	CASSPELAGQTDTQYF	TGTGCCAGCAGCCCAGAACTAGCGGGACAAACAGATACGCAGTATTTT
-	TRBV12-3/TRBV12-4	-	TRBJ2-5	CASSALRRQYF	TGTGCCAGCAGTGCCCTAAGGCGCCAGTACTTC